One and the same sample provided the 22 T cell receptor beta chains below, sequenced in a study of early T cells in non-severe SARS-CoV-2 infection. Using its own MiXCR run on the 5' RACE reads, TCRdb lists one record per CDR3 protein. The data hold 20,000 to 25,000 distinct CDR3 sequences, with approximately 5% observed a single time. The material sequenced was whole blood. The receptors stem from an adult who was a healthcare worker with PCR-confirmed SARS-CoV-2 infection or an uninfected control (not recorded which).

This clonotype showed up just once. The V and J genes are TRBV30 and TRBJ1-4; 7 bases map to TRBD1. The CDR3 runs to 14 residues. V was clipped by 4 bases and J by 8 bases; unmatched bases: 10. The germline V gene has CDR1 GTSNPN and CDR2 SVGIG (reference sequence). The CDR3 reads CAWTSGGLNEKLFF. CDR3 in DNA: TGTGCCTGGACCTCAGGGGGTCTTAACGAAAAACTGTTTTTT.

This clonotype showed up just a few times. The chain couples TRBV9 to TRBJ1-5; TRBD1 is a possible D gene (5 bases). The V end was cut by 0 bases, the J end by 4 bases, with 11 bases between. From germline, CDR1 is SGDLS and CDR2 YYNGEE. There are 15 residues in the CDR3. This CDR3 is CASSVDGASNQPQHF. Here the CDR3 DNA reads TGTGCCAGCAGCGTAGACGGGGCCTCTAATCAGCCCCAGCATTTT.

This clonotype appeared many times. V is TRBV7-8 and J is TRBJ2-6, with D tentatively TRBD1 (5 bases). Trimming stripped 3 bases from V and 0 bases from J, with 15 bases between. Germline-derived CDR1 and CDR2 are SGHVS and FQNEAQ. The CDR3 loop spans 18 amino acids. DNA for the CDR3: TGTGCCAGCAGCTTGTGGACAAGGGCTTACTCTGGGGCCAACGTCCTGACTTTC. As protein: CASSLWTRAYSGANVLTF.

V and J are TRBV7-2 and TRBJ2-2, with TRBD1 matching 8 bases. Germline CDR1 is SGHTA and CDR2 is FQGNSA. The CDR3 totals 14 residues. J gave up 3 bases and V 8 bases, and 5 bases lay outside the gene matches. CDR3 loop: CASPPGQDTGELFF. The DNA for the CDR3 is TGTGCCAGCCCCCCGGGACAGGACACCGGGGAGCTGTTTTTT.

There are many counts of this clonotype. The V call is TRBV5-6, the J call TRBJ1-2, with no clear D. Germline V lookup: CDR1 SGHDT, CDR2 YYEEEE. V gave up 0 bases and J gave up 4 bases, with 10 bases separating them. The CDR3 loop spans 14 amino acids. The CDR3 region is CASSLELGSYGYTF. Written as DNA, the CDR3 is TGTGCCAGCAGCTTGGAGCTGGGTTCCTATGGCTACACCTTC.

This clonotype was detected only a few times. V usage is TRBV30 and J usage is TRBJ1-2, with D uncertain. The V end lost 0 bases, the J end lost 7 bases, and 9 bases lay between the germline ends. The CDR3 consists of 12 residues. Germline values: CDR1 GTSNPN, CDR2 SVGIG (reference sequence). CDR3 DNA sequence: TGTGCCTGGAGTGTAGGAAGTGGTGGCTACACCTTC. Translating it yields CAWSVGSGGYTF.

This clonotype was seen only a few times. The chain combines TRBV27 with TRBJ2-3; D unresolved. Trimming shortened V by 5 bases and J by 1 base, and 10 bases separated the two germline ends. CDR1 MNHEY and CDR2 SMNVEV come from the germline V gene (reference sequence). CDR3 length equals 14 residues. For the CDR3, the DNA is TGTGCCAGCAGTCTCTGGACCGGCACAGATACGCAGTATTTT. Translated, it gives CASSLWTGTDTQYF.

This clonotype was seen at least ten times. The chain is built from TRBV7-9 and TRBJ2-3; 12 bases fit TRBD2. Germline CDR1 is SEHNR and CDR2 is FQNEAQ (reference sequence). V was clipped by 5 bases and J by 0 bases; unmatched bases: 6. This CDR3 has 17 amino acids. The CDR3 DNA reads as TGTGCCAGCAGCCCGGGACTAGCGGGCTCTAGCACAGATACGCAGTATTTT. Its translation: CASSPGLAGSSTDTQYF.

This clonotype was found a few times. V gene TRBV15 combines with J gene TRBJ2-7; 7 nucleotides match TRBD1. This CDR3 has 13 amino acids. Germline V lookup: CDR1 LNHNV, CDR2 YYDKDF (reference sequence). V was clipped by 3 bases and J by 6 bases; unmatched bases: 5. In DNA, the CDR3 is TGTGCCACCAGCAGCCAGACAGGGTCCGAGCAGTACTTC. Its protein product is CATSSQTGSEQYF.

This clonotype was detected many times. The chain is built from TRBV7-2 and TRBJ2-7; 7 bases align to TRBD2. The CDR3 has 14 amino acids. Unmatched junction bases numbered 8, after V lost 5 bases and J lost 4 bases. CDR1 and CDR2 (germline): SGHTA, FQGNSA. CDR3 coding DNA: TGTGCCAGCAGCCCCCAGCGGGGTAGATACGAGCAGTACTTC. This sequence encodes CASSPQRGRYEQYF.

This clonotype was seen ten or more times. This chain joins TRBV24-1 and TRBJ2-7; no firm D call. Trimming cost V 7 bases and J 1 base, with 4 bases left between them. Germline loops: CDR1 KGHDR, CDR2 SFDVKD. The CDR3 has 11 amino acids. The CDR3 reads CATSQSYEQYF. Here the CDR3 DNA reads TGTGCCACCAGCCAATCCTACGAGCAGTACTTC.

This clonotype was counted at least ten times. The rearrangement uses TRBV21-1 and TRBJ1-4. TRBV21-1 is designated a pseudogene. The CDR3 sequence is 17 residues long. The CDR3 reads CASSHLTGFLSDEKLFF. The CDR3 DNA is TGTGCCAGCAGCCATTTGACGGGTTTTCTTTCGGATGAAAAACTGTTTTTT.

This clonotype came up a few times. This chain links TRBV5-4 with TRBJ1-2, with D perhaps matching TRBD1 (5 bases). There are 14 residues in the CDR3. The germline V gene has CDR1 SGHNT and CDR2 YYREEE (reference sequence). V was cut by 4 bases and J by 4 bases, with 14 bases left in between. CDR3 protein: CASSPTGAGYGYTF. The CDR3 region has the DNA TGTGCCAGCAGCCCAACCGGGGCGGGCTATGGCTACACCTTC.

In its sample, this clonotype was seen many times. CDR3 in DNA: TGTGCCAGCAGTGTTGACAAGCAGTCCTACTACACCTTC. As protein: CASSVDKQSYYTF. V gene TRBV2 combines with J gene TRBJ1-2, with D unresolved. The CDR3 consists of 13 residues. Per germline, CDR1 SNHLY and CDR2 FYNNEI. V was pared by 4 bases and J by 10 bases, with 16 bases between.

The chain joins TRBV29-1 to TRBJ1-3; D is unresolved. The V gene's germline CDR1 is SQVTM and CDR2 ANQGSEA. Trimming left V 1 base short and J 2 bases short, with 6 bases between. The CDR3 is made up of 13 amino acids. CDR3 DNA: TGCAGCGTTGAAGTGGCTACTGGAAACACCATATATTTT. It codes for CSVEVATGNTIYF.

This clonotype appeared many times. The chain has TRBV2 and TRBJ1-5; no clear D gene. Germline CDR1 and CDR2: SNHLY and FYNNEI. The CDR3 has 14 amino acids. Trimming stripped 7 bases from V and 0 bases from J, with 10 bases between. CDR3 bases: TGTGCCAGCACTAAGACGATTAGCAATCAGCCCCAGCATTTT. Its protein is CASTKTISNQPQHF.

Many counts were recorded for this clonotype. The rearrangement joins TRBV6-5 to TRBJ2-2, with 10 bases identical to TRBD2. The CDR3 runs to 15 residues. Germline lookup yields CDR1 MNHEY and CDR2 SVGAGI. The V gene end was trimmed by 6 bases and the J gene end by 4 bases; junction bases not matched to a gene: 5. The CDR3 DNA sequence: TGTGCCAGCAGGATAGCGGGGGGCGTCACCGGGGAGCTGTTTTTT. This translates into CASRIAGGVTGELFF.

This clonotype was picked up many times. The gene calls are TRBV20-1 and TRBJ2-1; tentatively, D is TRBD2 (6 bases). Trimming cost V 0 bases and J 1 base, with 13 bases left between them. The CDR3 has 16 residues. Germline CDR1 DFQATT, CDR2 SNEGSKA (reference sequence). The DNA for the CDR3 is TGCAGTGCTAGAGACCTACTAGCTTTGTCCTACAATGAGCAGTTCTTC. It encodes CSARDLLALSYNEQFF.

The J gene is TRBJ2-5, the V gene TRBV14, with D perhaps TRBD1 or TRBD2 (5 bases each). The V end lost 3 bases, the J end lost 5 bases, and 19 bases lay between the germline ends. The length of the CDR3 is 16 residues. CDR1 is SGHDN and CDR2 is FVKESK in the germline V gene. CDR3 in DNA: TGTGCCAGCAGCCAGTTCCGGGACGGCCAACGGGAGACCCAGTACTTC. Amino acid sequence: CASSQFRDGQRETQYF.

This clonotype is classed as medium-sized (0.01 to 0.1%). J is TRBJ2-1 and V is TRBV7-3, with TRBD1 matching 7 bases. The junction had 3 bases not matched to a gene; V was cut back by 2 bases and J by 8 bases. The CDR3 runs 13 residues. In germline, CDR1 is SGHTA, CDR2 FQGTGA. For the CDR3, the DNA is TGTGCCAGCAGCTTAGGCCAGGGGGATGAGCAGTTCTTC. Amino acids: CASSLGQGDEQFF. The whole variable domain, remainder taken from reference TRBV7-3 and TRBJ2-1, is GAGVSQTPSNKVTEKGKYVELRCDPISGHTALYWYRQSLGQGPEFLIYFQGTGAADDSGLPNDRFFAVRPEGSVSTLKIQRTERGDSAVYLCASSLGQGDEQFFGPGTRLTVL.

This clonotype has more than one count but fewer than ten. At one boundary the junction diverges from the germline segment, which might be a read error. The rearrangement links TRBV7-7 to TRBJ2-3; a possible D gene is TRBD2 (6 bases). This CDR3 is 15 amino acids long. CDR1 is SSHAT, CDR2 FNYEAQ, per germline (reference sequence). The CDR3 sequence: CASSLGAGITDTQYF. In DNA, the CDR3 is TGTGCTAGCAGCTTAGGGGCGGGGATCACAGATACGCAGTATTTT.

This clonotype was detected only a few times. The chain couples TRBV20-1 to TRBJ2-3, with TRBD2 matching 8 bases. With 6 bases clipped from V and 6 bases from J, the junction kept 8 bases outside the gene matches. CDR3 length: 13 residues. CDR1 and CDR2 (germline): DFQATT, SNEGSKA (reference sequence). CDR3 coding DNA: TGCAGTGCACTTGGTAGCGGGGTCGATACGCAGTATTTT. Its protein product is CSALGSGVDTQYF.